Described below is a single T cell receptor beta chain sequence and its context. Its cognate antigen is unknown. The source of the sample is a study of cytomegalovirus exposure and HLA in healthy donors. Broader study findings: Many donors carried some public TCRs, although rarity characterized most TCR sequences. Specificity for CMV antigens was confirmed in vitro for a few of the CMV-associated chains.

The CDR3 extends over 15 amino acids. The ends lost 7 bases at V and 9 bases at J; junction bases unmatched: 15. Germline CDR1 MNHNY, CDR2 SVGAGI (reference sequence). TCRdb keeps only in-frame clones here, not all; method: immunoSEQ multiplex PCR. The data show 300,000 to 400,000 clones, with roughly 90% seen just once and 0.83% held by the top ten. The sequencing sample was made of PBMCs. This receptor was taken from a woman between 18 and 30 years old in good health and CMV-seronegative. V is TRBV6-6 and J is TRBJ2-1; 7 positions match TRBD2. CDR3 sequence (DNA): TGTGCCAGCACCCGCCCCGGGGGGACGGACGGTGAGCAGTTCTTC. Protein sequence: CASTRPGGTDGEQFF.